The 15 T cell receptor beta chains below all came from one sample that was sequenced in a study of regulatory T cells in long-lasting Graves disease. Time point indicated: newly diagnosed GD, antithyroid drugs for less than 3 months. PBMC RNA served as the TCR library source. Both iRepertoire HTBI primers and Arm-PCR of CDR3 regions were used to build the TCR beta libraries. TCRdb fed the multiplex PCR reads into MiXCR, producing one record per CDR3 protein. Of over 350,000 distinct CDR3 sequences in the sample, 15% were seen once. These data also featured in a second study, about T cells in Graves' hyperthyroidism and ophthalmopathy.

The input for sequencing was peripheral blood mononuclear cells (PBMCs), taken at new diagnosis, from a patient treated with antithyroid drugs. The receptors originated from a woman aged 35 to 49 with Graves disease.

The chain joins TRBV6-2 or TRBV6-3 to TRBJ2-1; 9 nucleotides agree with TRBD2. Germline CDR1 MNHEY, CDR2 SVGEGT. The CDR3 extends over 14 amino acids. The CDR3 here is CVIQRAGGVNEQFF. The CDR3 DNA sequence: TGTGTCATCCAAAGGGCGGGAGGGGTCAATGAGCAGTTCTTC.

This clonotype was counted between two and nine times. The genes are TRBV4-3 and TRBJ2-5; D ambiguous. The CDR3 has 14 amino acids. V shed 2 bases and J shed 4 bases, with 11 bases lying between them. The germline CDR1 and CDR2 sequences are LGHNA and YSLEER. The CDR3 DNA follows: TGCGCCAGCAGCCAATATATAGACGGAGAGACCCAGTACTTC. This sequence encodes CASSQYIDGETQYF.

DNA for the CDR3: TGTGCCAGCAGTTTAAGGAGAGCGGATGAAGCTTTCTTT. This sequence encodes CASSLRRADEAFF. The chain uses TRBV28 and TRBJ1-1; no clear D gene. The CDR3 totals 13 residues. Deletions cut 2 bases from V and 7 bases from J, with 11 bases between. Germline V lookup: CDR1 MDHEN, CDR2 SYDVKM.

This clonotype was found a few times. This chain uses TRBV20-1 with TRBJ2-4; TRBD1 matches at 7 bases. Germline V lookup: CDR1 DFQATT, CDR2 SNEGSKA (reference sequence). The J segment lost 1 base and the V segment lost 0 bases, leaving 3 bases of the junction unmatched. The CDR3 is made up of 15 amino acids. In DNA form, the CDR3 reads TGCAGTGCTAGAGACCCGACAGGGGCCAAAAACATTCAGTACTTC. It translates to CSARDPTGAKNIQYF.

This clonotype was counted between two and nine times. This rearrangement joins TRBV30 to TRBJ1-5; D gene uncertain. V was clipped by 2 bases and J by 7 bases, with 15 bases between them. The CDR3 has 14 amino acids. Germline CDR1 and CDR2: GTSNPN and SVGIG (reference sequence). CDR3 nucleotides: TGTGCCTGGAGTCCGGCTGGGGTTGGACAGCCCCAGCATTTT. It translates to CAWSPAGVGQPQHF.

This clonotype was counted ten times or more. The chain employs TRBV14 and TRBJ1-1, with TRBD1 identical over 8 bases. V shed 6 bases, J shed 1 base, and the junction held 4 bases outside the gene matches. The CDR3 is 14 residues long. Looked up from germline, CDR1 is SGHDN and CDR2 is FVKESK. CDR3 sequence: CASRMTGENTEAFF. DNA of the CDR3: TGTGCCAGCAGGATGACAGGGGAGAACACTGAAGCTTTCTTT.

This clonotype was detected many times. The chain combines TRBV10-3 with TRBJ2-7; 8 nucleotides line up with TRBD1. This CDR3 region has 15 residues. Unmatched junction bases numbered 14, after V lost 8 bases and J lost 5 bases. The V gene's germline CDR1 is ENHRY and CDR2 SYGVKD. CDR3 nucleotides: TGTGCCATCCGTCCCTTAACAGGGGGTCCCCACGAGCAGTACTTC. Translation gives CAIRPLTGGPHEQYF.

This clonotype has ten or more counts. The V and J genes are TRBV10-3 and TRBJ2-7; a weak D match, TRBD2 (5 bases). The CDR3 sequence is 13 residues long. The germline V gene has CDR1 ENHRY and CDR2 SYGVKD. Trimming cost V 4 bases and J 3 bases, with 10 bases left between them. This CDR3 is CAISVEVSYEQYF. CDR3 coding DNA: TGTGCCATCAGTGTGGAGGTTAGCTACGAGCAGTACTTC.

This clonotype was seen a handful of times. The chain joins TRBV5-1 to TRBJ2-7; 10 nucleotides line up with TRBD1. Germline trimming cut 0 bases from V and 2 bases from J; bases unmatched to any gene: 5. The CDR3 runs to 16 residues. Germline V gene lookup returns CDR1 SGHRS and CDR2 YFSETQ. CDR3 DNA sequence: TGCGCCAGCAGCTTGGCCACCGGGACAGGGGCCTACGAGCAGTACTTC. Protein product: CASSLATGTGAYEQYF.

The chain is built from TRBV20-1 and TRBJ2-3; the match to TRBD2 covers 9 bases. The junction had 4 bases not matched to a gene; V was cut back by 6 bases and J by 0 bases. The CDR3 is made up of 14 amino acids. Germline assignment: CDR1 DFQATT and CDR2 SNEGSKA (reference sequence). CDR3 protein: CSANLAGSTDTQYF. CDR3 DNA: TGCAGTGCCAACCTAGCGGGGAGCACAGATACGCAGTATTTT.

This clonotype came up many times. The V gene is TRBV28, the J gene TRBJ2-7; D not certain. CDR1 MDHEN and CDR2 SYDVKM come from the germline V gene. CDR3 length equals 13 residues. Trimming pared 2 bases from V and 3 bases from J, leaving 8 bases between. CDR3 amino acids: CASSLEDDYEQYF. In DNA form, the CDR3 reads TGTGCCAGCAGTTTAGAGGACGACTACGAGCAGTACTTC.

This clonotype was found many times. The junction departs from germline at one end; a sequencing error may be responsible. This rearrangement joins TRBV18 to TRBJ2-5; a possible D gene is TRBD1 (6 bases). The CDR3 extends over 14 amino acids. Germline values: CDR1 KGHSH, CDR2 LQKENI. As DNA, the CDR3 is TGTGCCAGCTCTCCACAGGGTTCATTGGAGACCCAGTACTTC. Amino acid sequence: CASSPQGSLETQYF.

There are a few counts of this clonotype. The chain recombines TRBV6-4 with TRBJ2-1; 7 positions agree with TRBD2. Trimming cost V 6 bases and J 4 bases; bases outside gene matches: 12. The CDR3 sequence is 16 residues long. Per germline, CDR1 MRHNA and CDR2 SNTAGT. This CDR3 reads CASRVAGTMTYNEQFF. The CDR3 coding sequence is TGTGCCAGCAGAGTAGCCGGGACTATGACTTACAATGAGCAGTTCTTC.

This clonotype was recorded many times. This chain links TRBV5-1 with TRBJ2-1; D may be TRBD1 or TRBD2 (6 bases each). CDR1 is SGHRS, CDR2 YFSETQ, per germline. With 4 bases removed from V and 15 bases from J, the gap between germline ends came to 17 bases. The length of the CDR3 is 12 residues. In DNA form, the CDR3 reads TGCGCCAGCAGCACGGGGGCGACCCAGGGGTTCTTC. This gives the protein CASSTGATQGFF.

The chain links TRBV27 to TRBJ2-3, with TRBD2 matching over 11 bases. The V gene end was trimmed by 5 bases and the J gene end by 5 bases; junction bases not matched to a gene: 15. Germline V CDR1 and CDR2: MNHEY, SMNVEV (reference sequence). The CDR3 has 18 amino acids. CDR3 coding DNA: TGTGCCAGCAGTAGCTTATTGGGACTAGCGGTGGGTAGAGATACGCAGTATTTT. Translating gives CASSSLLGLAVGRDTQYF.